Listed below are T cell receptor beta chains from one sample, sequenced in a study of T cells in Graves' hyperthyroidism and ophthalmopathy. Using its own MiXCR run on the multiplex PCR reads, TCRdb lists one record per CDR3 protein. The data show around 600,000 distinct CDR3 sequences, with around 16% seen just once and less than 9.5% held by the top ten. The sequenced sample consisted of blood. Receptors originate from a young woman with Graves' hyperthyroidism. Both conserved end residues are part of each CDR3. The D gene is left open where the match is weak. Expanded clones are given a class, and other clones once, few, many or no size at all.

d_call clone_size j_call v_call cdr3_length cdr3_aa cdr3_nt
TRBD1 - TRBJ1-2 TRBV28 15 CASSRRDREDYGYTF TGTGCCAGCAGTCGGCGGGACAGGGAGGACTATGGCTACACCTTC
TRBD2 - TRBJ2-1 TRBV7-3 16 CASSSRGTRSYNEQFF TGTGCCAGCAGCTCAAGGGGGACTAGGTCCTACAATGAGCAGTTCTTC
- many TRBJ2-7 TRBV7-9 15 CASSLAVGVWHEQYF TGTGCCAGCAGCTTAGCGGTAGGCGTTTGGCACGAGCAGTACTTC
- few TRBJ2-2 TRBV4-1 16 CASSQGRGANTGELFF TGTGCCAGCAGCCAAGGGCGGGGAGCGAACACCGGGGAGCTGTTTTTT
- - TRBJ1-2 TRBV10-3 17 CAISITPQGSPNYGYTF TGTGCCATCAGTATAACACCCCAGGGTAGCCCTAACTATGGCTACACCTTC
TRBD2 many TRBJ2-2 TRBV7-2 18 CASSLEVLAGANTGELFF TGTGCCAGCAGCTTAGAGGTTTTAGCGGGGGCGAACACCGGGGAGCTGTTTTTT
- many TRBJ2-3 TRBV5-5 11 CASSLSVLQYF TGTGCCAGCAGCTTGTCGGTTCTGCAGTATTTT
TRBD2 many TRBJ2-3 TRBV2 18 CASSAWGRGRAGGDTQYF TGTGCCAGCAGCGCCTGGGGGCGCGGGAGGGCCGGGGGAGATACGCAGTATTTT
- few TRBJ2-1 TRBV6-5 15 CASSYRGRSHNEQFF TGTGCCAGCAGTTACCGTGGGAGGTCGCACAATGAGCAGTTCTTC
TRBD2 many TRBJ2-7 TRBV27 15 CASSPIAGGLYEQYF TGTGCCAGCAGCCCTATAGCGGGAGGATTGTACGAGCAGTACTTC
TRBD1 - TRBJ1-4 TRBV2 12 CARTGFREKLFF TGTGCCAGGACAGGGTTCAGGGAAAAACTGTTTTTT
- - TRBJ1-5 TRBV28 11 CAGPGLQPQHF TGTGCCGGCCCGGGGCTTCAGCCCCAGCATTTT
TRBD2 - TRBJ2-1 TRBV5-1 17 CASSLGTRTSGDNEQFF TGCGCCAGCAGCCTCGGGACGAGGACTAGCGGAGACAATGAGCAGTTCTTC
TRBD1 many TRBJ2-7 TRBV6-6 16 CASSYSMGQGAYEQYF TGTGCCAGCAGTTACTCGATGGGACAGGGGGCCTACGAGCAGTACTTC
- - TRBJ2-7 TRBV2 13 CASSESGLRKQYF TGTGCCAGCAGTGAATCAGGATTACGGAAGCAGTACTTC
TRBD2 many TRBJ2-7 TRBV28 15 CASRMASGRPYEQYF TGTGCCAGCAGAATGGCTAGCGGGAGACCCTACGAGCAGTACTTC
- many TRBJ1-6 TRBV12-3/TRBV12-4 17 CASSTSRGGWYNSPLHF TGTGCCAGCAGTACCTCTCGGGGGGGTTGGTATAATTCACCCCTCCACTTT
TRBD1 many TRBJ2-1 TRBV5-1 13 CASRLGQNNEQFF TGCGCCAGCAGACTGGGACAGAACAATGAGCAGTTCTTC
- few TRBJ2-5 TRBV7-9 14 CASSFVQPQETQYF TGTGCCAGCAGCTTTGTCCAGCCTCAAGAGACCCAGTACTTC
- - TRBJ1-4 TRBV5-1 13 CASSLGWGEKLFF TGCGCCAGCAGCTTGGGCTGGGGTGAAAAACTGTTTTTT
- many TRBJ1-6 TRBV7-2 14 CASSLRADNSPLHF TGTGCCAGCAGCTTAAGGGCAGACAATTCACCCCTCCACTTT
- few TRBJ1-4 TRBV3-1 15 CASSPPRGGHEKLFF TGTGCCAGCAGCCCCCCGCGGGGGGGCCACGAAAAACTGTTTTTT
- many TRBJ2-7 TRBV7-6 14 CASSARDNSYEQYF TGTGCCAGCAGCGCTCGGGACAACTCCTACGAGCAGTACTTC
- many TRBJ2-7 TRBV3-1 12 CASSQDRYEQYF TGTGCCAGCAGCCAAGATCGCTACGAGCAGTACTTC
- many TRBJ1-1 TRBV30 13 CAWRARGNTEAFF TGTGCCTGGAGGGCCAGGGGGAACACTGAAGCTTTCTTT
- - TRBJ1-6 TRBV7-6 16 CASSLEGAGYNSPLHF TGTGCCAGCAGCTTAGAAGGGGCAGGATATAATTCACCCCTCCACTTT
- few TRBJ2-7 TRBV4-3 13 CASSQRVRGEQYF TGCGCCAGCAGCCAAAGAGTCCGGGGAGAGCAGTACTTC
TRBD2 many TRBJ2-4 TRBV6-1 16 CASSFQAGGDKNIQYF TGTGCCAGCAGTTTCCAAGCGGGAGGTGACAAAAACATTCAGTACTTC
- - TRBJ1-6 TRBV15 15 CATARAGLDNSPLHF TGTGCCACCGCCAGAGCAGGACTCGATAATTCACCCCTCCACTTT
- many TRBJ1-1 TRBV2 14 CASSGSRRSTEAFF TGTGCCAGCAGTGGATCACGAAGGTCCACTGAAGCTTTCTTT
- many TRBJ2-3 TRBV27 15 CASSVNRFWGDTQYF TGTGCCAGCAGTGTTAACAGGTTCTGGGGGGATACGCAGTATTTT
- - TRBJ2-5 TRBV12-3/TRBV12-4 13 CASSFSLGETQYF TGTGCCAGCAGTTTCAGTTTGGGAGAGACCCAGTACTTC
- - TRBJ2-7 TRBV19 12 CASSIGGDEQYF TGTGCCAGTAGTATAGGAGGGGACGAGCAGTACTTC
TRBD1 - TRBJ1-1 TRBV20-1 15 CSARNPGTGSTEAFF TGCAGTGCTAGGAACCCCGGGACAGGCAGCACTGAAGCTTTCTTT
TRBD2 - TRBJ2-7 TRBV20-1 15 CSASRATSGSYEQYF TGCAGTGCTAGCAGAGCGACTAGCGGGAGCTACGAGCAGTACTTC
- many TRBJ2-1 TRBV6-1 16 CASSEAPGLSYNEQFF TGTGCCAGCAGTGAAGCGCCGGGGCTATCCTACAATGAGCAGTTCTTC
TRBD1 many TRBJ2-3 TRBV20-1 16 CSARDRGQRFTDTQYF TGCAGTGCTAGAGATCGGGGACAGAGATTCACAGATACGCAGTATTTT
TRBD1 few TRBJ1-2 TRBV28 12 CASSIDRGSYTF TGTGCCAGCAGTATCGACAGGGGAAGCTACACCTTC
- few TRBJ2-1 TRBV20-1 17 CSASGASGAIPGNEQFF TGCAGTGCTAGTGGGGCGTCTGGCGCGATCCCGGGGAATGAGCAGTTCTTC
- many TRBJ1-2 TRBV28 15 CASSFRGVSGDGYTF TGTGCCAGCAGTTTTCGGGGTGTTAGCGGGGATGGCTACACCTTC
- many TRBJ1-2 TRBV30 14 CAFLTRGASYGYTF TGTGCCTTCCTAACCAGGGGCGCTTCCTATGGCTACACCTTC
TRBD2 - TRBJ2-3 TRBV4-1 15 CASSRTSGSMDTQYF TGCGCCAGCAGCCGGACTAGCGGGAGTATGGATACGCAGTATTTT